Following are 2 T cell receptor beta chains from one sample sequenced in a study of patients and donors after allogeneic stem cell transplantation. TCRdb analysed the RT-PCR reads with MiXCR anew, one entry per CDR3 protein. This repertoire shows roughly 940,000 distinct CDR3 sequences, roughly 18% found once; its top ten account for 5% to 6.5%. The sample was blood, either unsorted or a sorted T cell fraction (not recorded which). The origin of the receptors is a human donor who was either an allogeneic HSCT recipient or a stem cell or donor lymphocyte infusion donor (not recorded which). It is not recorded whose cells these are; they may come from a transplant donor.

The chain is built from TRBV12-3 or TRBV12-4 and TRBJ2-1; 10 nucleotides agree with TRBD1. The CDR3 extends over 15 amino acids. V trimming: 2 bases; J trimming: 7 bases; junction bases outside the gene matches: 5. In DNA form, the CDR3 reads TGTGCCAGCAGTTTATGGGACAGGGGAATAAATGAGCAGTTCTTC. This codes for CASSLWDRGINEQFF.

The chain carries TRBV7-3 and TRBJ2-3, with 12 bases lining up with TRBD2. This CDR3 is 15 amino acids long. Trimming at V came to 6 bases and at J to 3 bases, leaving 4 bases not matched to a gene. CDR1 and CDR2 from the germline V gene are SGHTA and FQGTGA. CDR3 in amino acids: CASREGLAGTDTQYF. As DNA, the CDR3 is TGTGCCAGCAGGGAAGGACTAGCGGGAACAGATACGCAGTATTTT.